Listed below are T cell receptor beta chains from one sample, sequenced in a study of T cells in Graves' hyperthyroidism and ophthalmopathy. TCRdb passed the multiplex PCR reads through MiXCR, listing each CDR3 protein once. This table has tens of thousands of distinct CDR3 sequences, approximately 50% appearing once. The sequencing sample was made of peripheral blood or thyroid tissue (not recorded which). The receptor source for this set is a man between 18 and 35 years old with Graves' hyperthyroidism. CDR3s include the opening cysteine and the closing phenylalanine or tryptophan. Each record gives: clone size, J gene, V gene, D gene, CDR3 protein, CDR3 DNA. D genes are given only for firm matches. Clone size is not always given. Where it is, it says once, few, many or a class for expanded clones.

clone_size: -; j_call: TRBJ2-7; v_call: TRBV7-2; d_call: -; cdr3_aa: CASGPGDLSSYEQYF; cdr3_nt: TGTGCCAGCGGACCCGGGGACTTATCTTCCTACGAGCAGTACTTC
clone_size: -; j_call: TRBJ1-2; v_call: TRBV7-9; d_call: TRBD1; cdr3_aa: CANSNTGGRNYGYTF; cdr3_nt: TGTGCCAACAGCAATACAGGGGGACGGAACTATGGCTACACCTTC
clone_size: -; j_call: TRBJ2-6; v_call: TRBV20-1; d_call: -; cdr3_aa: CSARDWDKNTEAF; cdr3_nt: TGCAGTGCTAGAGATTGGGACAAGAACACTGAAGCTTTC
clone_size: many; j_call: TRBJ2-5; v_call: TRBV15; d_call: -; cdr3_aa: CATSGLGETQYF; cdr3_nt: TGTGCCACCAGCGGCCTGGGGGAGACCCAGTACTTC
clone_size: -; j_call: TRBJ1-1; v_call: TRBV12-3/TRBV12-4; d_call: -; cdr3_aa: CASSGGLDDEAFF; cdr3_nt: TGTGCCAGCAGCGGAGGACTCGATGACGAAGCTTTCTTT
clone_size: many; j_call: TRBJ1-1; v_call: TRBV5-4; d_call: -; cdr3_aa: CASSFPSGNTEAFF; cdr3_nt: TGTGCCAGCAGCTTCCCATCGGGGAACACTGAAGCTTTCTTT
clone_size: many; j_call: TRBJ1-4; v_call: TRBV6-6; d_call: TRBD1; cdr3_aa: CASSPGQGTNEKLFF; cdr3_nt: TGTGCCAGCAGTCCTGGACAGGGAACTAATGAAAAACTGTTTTTT
clone_size: -; j_call: TRBJ2-2; v_call: TRBV7-9; d_call: -; cdr3_aa: CASSLGANTGELFF; cdr3_nt: TGTGCCAGCAGCTTAGGAGCTAACACCGGGGAGCTGTTTTTT
clone_size: -; j_call: TRBJ2-5; v_call: TRBV24-1; d_call: -; cdr3_aa: CATSDLTEQRETQYF; cdr3_nt: TGTGCCACCAGTGATTTGACCGAACAGCGGGAGACCCAGTACTTC
clone_size: many; j_call: TRBJ2-7; v_call: TRBV12-3/TRBV12-4; d_call: -; cdr3_aa: CASSLVQGVEQYF; cdr3_nt: TGTGCCAGCAGTTTGGTACAGGGAGTCGAGCAGTACTTC
clone_size: -; j_call: TRBJ2-7; v_call: TRBV2; d_call: -; cdr3_aa: CASSEGVSEQYF; cdr3_nt: TGTGCCAGCAGTGAAGGGGTAAGCGAGCAGTACTTC
clone_size: -; j_call: TRBJ2-6; v_call: TRBV2; d_call: -; cdr3_aa: CASSVSLGDSGANVLTF; cdr3_nt: TGTGCCAGCAGTGTAAGTTTAGGGGACTCTGGGGCCAACGTCCTGACTTTC
clone_size: -; j_call: TRBJ2-5; v_call: TRBV20-1; d_call: -; cdr3_aa: CSARGLSWVTQYF; cdr3_nt: TGCAGTGCTAGGGGACTTAGTTGGGTAACCCAGTACTTC
clone_size: once; j_call: TRBJ1-2; v_call: TRBV5-4; d_call: -; cdr3_aa: CASSLFRGVYGYTF; cdr3_nt: TGTGCCAGCAGCTTGTTTCGGGGGGTGTATGGCTACACCTTC
clone_size: -; j_call: TRBJ1-1; v_call: TRBV7-8; d_call: -; cdr3_aa: CASSPGPRYTEAFF; cdr3_nt: TGTGCCAGCAGCCCCGGACCGAGGTACACTGAAGCTTTCTTT
clone_size: many; j_call: TRBJ2-2; v_call: TRBV5-1; d_call: -; cdr3_aa: CASSFRGTRPNTGELFF; cdr3_nt: TGCGCCAGCAGCTTTCGTGGGACGAGACCCAACACCGGGGAGCTGTTTTTT
clone_size: -; j_call: TRBJ2-7; v_call: TRBV29-1; d_call: TRBD1; cdr3_aa: CSVRTDRGREQYF; cdr3_nt: TGCAGCGTTCGTACGGACAGGGGGCGTGAGCAGTACTTC